This entry lists 22 T cell receptor beta chains sequenced from one sample in a study of regulatory T cells in long-lasting Graves disease. Regarding time point: newly diagnosed GD, antithyroid drugs for less than 3 months. Scientists built the TCR library using RNA that was extracted from PBMCs. iRepertoire HTBI primers and Arm-PCR of CDR3 regions built TCR beta libraries. TCRdb passed the multiplex PCR reads through MiXCR, listing each CDR3 protein once. The data show about 620,000 distinct CDR3 sequences, with around 17% seen just once and about 20% held by the top ten. These data also formed part of another study, on T cells in Graves' hyperthyroidism and ophthalmopathy.

The sequences come from peripheral blood mononuclear cells (PBMCs), collected at new diagnosis, from a patient treated with antithyroid drugs. The origin of the receptors is a young woman with Graves disease.

This clonotype has a handful of counts. The rearrangement links TRBV19 to TRBJ2-7; perhaps TRBD2 as D (5 bases). The CDR3 has 15 amino acids. Germline CDR1 is LNHDA and CDR2 is SQIVND (reference sequence). V dropped 5 bases and J dropped 9 bases, with 23 bases sitting between them. CDR3 nucleotide sequence: TGTGCCAGTAGTCTCCACTTACCGGGGTCCGACGGGCAGTACTTC. Translating it yields CASSLHLPGSDGQYF. Combining the CDR3 with reference TRBV19 and TRBJ2-7 gives the whole variable domain DGGITQSPKYLFRKEGQNVTLSCEQNLNHDAMYWYRQDPGQGLRLIYYSQIVNDFQKGDIAEGYSVSREKKESFPLTVTSAQKNPTAFYLCASSLHLPGSDGQYFGPGTRLTVT.

In this sample, this clonotype turned up a few times. This sequence joins TRBV30 and TRBJ2-6; no clear D. CDR3 size: 15 residues. Germline V gene lookup returns CDR1 GTSNPN and CDR2 SVGIG (reference sequence). V was trimmed by 4 bases and J by 0 bases, leaving 10 bases between them. The CDR3 loop is CAWIPRFSGANVLTF. The CDR3 DNA is TGTGCCTGGATTCCCAGATTCTCTGGGGCCAACGTCCTGACTTTC.

This clonotype showed up many times. The chain links TRBV12-3 or TRBV12-4 to TRBJ2-7; TRBD1 matches at 8 bases. The CDR3 covers 14 residues. V was pared by 6 bases and J by 4 bases, with 8 bases of the junction left unmatched. Written as DNA, the CDR3 is TGTGCCAGCAGCGGGACAGGTATTCCGTACGAGCAGTACTTC. This translates into CASSGTGIPYEQYF.

This clonotype was counted ten times or more. This chain connects TRBV28 to TRBJ1-2, with 8 bases aligning to TRBD1. The CDR3 runs to 13 residues. Per the germline V gene, CDR1 is MDHEN and CDR2 is SYDVKM. J was trimmed by 7 bases and V by 10 bases; bases with no gene match: 11. The CDR3 DNA is TGTGCCATAAAGACAGGGGATCATCGTGGCTACACCTTC. It encodes CAIKTGDHRGYTF.

This clonotype was recorded at least ten times. This chain uses TRBV6-1 with TRBJ2-7; 10 nucleotides align to TRBD1. V lost 2 bases to trimming and J lost 9 bases; unmatched junction nucleotides: 19. CDR3 length: 18 residues. Germline V gives CDR1 MNHNS, CDR2 SASEGT. Here the CDR3 DNA reads TGTGCCAGCAGTGAAAGGTTCTCGGGACAGGGGCCTTCAGTCGGGCAGTACTTC. Its translation is CASSERFSGQGPSVGQYF.

Many counts were recorded for this clonotype. The chain recombines TRBV28 with TRBJ1-2; D is possibly TRBD1 (6 bases). Germline lookup yields CDR1 MDHEN and CDR2 SYDVKM. V shed 2 bases and J shed 4 bases, with 11 bases lying between them. CDR3 size: 14 residues. The CDR3 is CASSLGGQLYGYTF. CDR3 coding DNA: TGTGCCAGCAGTTTAGGCGGACAGCTCTATGGCTACACCTTC.

For the CDR3, the DNA is TGTGCCACCAGGGGGTCGGTCAATCAGCCCCAGCATTTT. It yields the protein CATRGSVNQPQHF. The V call is TRBV24-1, the J call TRBJ1-5; D uncertain. The V gene's germline CDR1 is KGHDR and CDR2 SFDVKD. The CDR3 spans 13 residues. V lost 7 bases, J lost 3 bases, and 9 bases lay in between.

The gene calls are TRBV19 and TRBJ1-2; D is unclear. The CDR3 spans 16 residues. Trimming left V 3 bases short and J 6 bases short, with 20 bases between. In germline, CDR1 is LNHDA, CDR2 SQIVND (reference sequence). CDR3 region: CASSILGGLSPDGYTF. CDR3 DNA: TGTGCCAGTAGTATTCTTGGCGGACTCAGTCCGGATGGCTACACCTTC.

There are many counts of this clonotype. The chain combines TRBV28 with TRBJ1-2; the match to TRBD1 covers 7 bases. CDR3 length: 14 amino acids. Germline CDR1 MDHEN, CDR2 SYDVKM. Trimming removed 3 bases from V and 7 bases from J; junction bases left unmatched: 8. As DNA, the CDR3 is TGTGCCAGCAGTTTGACAGGGACCTCCTTTGGCTACACCTTC. Protein: CASSLTGTSFGYTF.

CDR3 coding DNA: TGTGCCAGCTCACAACTAGCGGGAGCGCTTAATGAGCAGTTCTTC. It yields the protein CASSQLAGALNEQFF. The chain uses TRBV18 and TRBJ2-1, with TRBD2 matching over 11 bases. Germline V gene data show CDR1 as KGHSH and CDR2 as LQKENI. The junction had 6 bases not matched to a gene; V was cut back by 4 bases and J by 7 bases. The CDR3 is made up of 15 amino acids. The complete variable domain, with remaining parts taken from reference TRBV18 and TRBJ2-1, reads NAGVMQNPRHLVRRRGQEARLRCSPMKGHSHVYWYRQLPEEGLKFMVYLQKENIIDESGMPKERFSAEFPKEGPSILRIQQVVRGDSAAYFCASSQLAGALNEQFFGPGTRLTVL.

V usage is TRBV10-3 and J usage is TRBJ2-1; no clear D gene. Germline CDR1 ENHRY, CDR2 SYGVKD. The V end lost 2 bases, the J end lost 5 bases, and 10 bases lay between the germline ends. The CDR3 covers 14 residues. CDR3 coding DNA: TGTGCCATCAGTGAGCCGACAAGGGACAATGAGCAGTTCTTC. It yields the protein CAISEPTRDNEQFF.

The chain uses TRBV2 and TRBJ1-3, with D perhaps matching TRBD1 (5 bases). There are 16 residues in the CDR3. Germline lookup yields CDR1 SNHLY and CDR2 FYNNEI. The V end lost 7 bases, the J end lost 0 bases, and 16 bases lay between the germline ends. The chain's CDR3 is CASTGTVDSSGNTIYF. In nucleotides, the CDR3 is TGTGCCAGCACCGGGACGGTAGATAGCTCTGGAAACACCATATATTTT.

Many counts were recorded for this clonotype. This chain uses TRBV30 with TRBJ2-1; 11 bases agree with TRBD1. The CDR3 loop spans 15 amino acids. Losses at the gene ends were 2 bases for V and 5 bases for J; bases not matched to a gene: 5. Germline V gene lookup returns CDR1 GTSNPN and CDR2 SVGIG (reference sequence). Here the CDR3 reads CAWSRGGQGDNEQFF. The CDR3 DNA reads TGTGCCTGGAGTCGAGGGGGACAGGGGGACAATGAGCAGTTCTTC.

This clonotype was observed many times. The CDR3 DNA is TGTGCCATTGGACTAGACTCCTACGAGCAGTACTTC. It specifies CAIGLDSYEQYF. The V call is TRBV7-9, the J call TRBJ2-7, with 7 bases fitting TRBD2. Germline assignment: CDR1 SEHNR and CDR2 FQNEAQ (reference sequence). The V segment lost 10 bases and the J segment 0 bases; nucleotides outside the gene matches: 3. This CDR3 contains 12 residues.

The V call is TRBV9, the J call TRBJ2-3; no reliable D call. The J call may not be correct, given that the DNA end is closer to TRBJ2-1. Germline V gene sequence: CDR1 SGDLS, CDR2 YYNGEE. The CDR3 runs 16 residues. This chain's CDR3 is CASSVAGREAYNEQFF. Written as DNA, the CDR3 is TGTGCCAGCAGCGTAGCGGGCAGAGAAGCCTACAATGAGCAGTTCTTC.

This clonotype has ten or more counts. This rearrangement joins TRBV29-1 to TRBJ2-1, with 7 nucleotides matching TRBD2. The CDR3 is 13 residues long. V was pared by 2 bases and J by 4 bases, with 2 bases of the junction left unmatched. CDR1 is SQVTM and CDR2 is ANQGSEA in the germline V gene. This chain's CDR3 is CSVELADYNEQFF. The CDR3 nucleotides are TGCAGCGTTGAACTAGCGGATTACAATGAGCAGTTCTTC.

As regards this clonotype: Just one base apart from a much larger clone, this may be a read error. J is TRBJ2-3 and V is TRBV2; TRBD2 agrees at 8 bases. Germline CDR1 is SNHLY and CDR2 is FYNNEI. This CDR3 contains 16 residues. V lost 4 bases, J lost 5 bases, and 11 bases stayed unmatched. Written as DNA, the CDR3 is TGTGCCAGCAGTGTAACGACGGGAGGGCAAGGAGATACGCAGTATTTT. This encodes CASSVTTGGQGDTQYF. Combining the CDR3 with reference TRBV2 and TRBJ2-3 gives the whole variable domain EPEVTQTPSHQVTQMGQEVILRCVPISNHLYFYWYRQILGQKVEFLVSFYNNEISEKSEIFDDQFSVERPDGSNFTLKIRSTKLEDSAMYFCASSVTTGGQGDTQYFGPGTRLTVL.

As concerns this clonotype: A much larger clone differs by one base, so this may be a read error. V usage is TRBV7-8 and J usage is TRBJ1-6; D is undetermined. The CDR3 spans 15 residues. Germline-derived CDR1 and CDR2 are SGHVS and FQNEAQ. The CDR3 coding sequence is TGTGCCAGCACAGGAACGAGCTCCTATAATCCACCCCTCCACTTT. Its translation: CASTGTSSYNPPLHF.

The V and J genes are TRBV12-3 or TRBV12-4 and TRBJ2-1, with D possibly being TRBD1 or TRBD2 (5 bases each). Trimming took 4 bases from V and 7 from J, leaving 14 bases between them. The CDR3 is 14 amino acids. The CDR3 loop is CASSYHGTQNEQFF. The CDR3 region has the DNA TGTGCCAGCAGTTACCATGGGACCCAGAATGAGCAGTTCTTC.

This clonotype was detected ten times or more. The chain has TRBV12-3 or TRBV12-4 and TRBJ1-5, with D unclear. CDR3 length: 12 residues. Between the trimmed V and J ends, which lost 1 base and 6 bases, there was a span of 4 bases. The CDR3 region is CASSLEVQPQHF. The CDR3 DNA sequence: TGTGCCAGCAGTTTAGAGGTTCAGCCCCAGCATTTT.

The V gene is TRBV4-1, the J gene TRBJ2-7, with D unresolved. The CDR3 spans 14 residues. V was pared by 1 base and J by 2 bases, with 9 bases between. Germline V gene lookup returns CDR1 MGHRA and CDR2 YSYEKL. The CDR3 spells CASSQGQRTYEQYF. CDR3 DNA: TGCGCCAGCAGCCAAGGCCAGCGAACCTACGAGCAGTACTTC.

Concerning this clonotype itself: Since a much larger clone is just one base distant, this may be a read error. J is TRBJ2-7 and V is TRBV2; D remains unclear. The germline V and J ends were trimmed by 10 bases and 2 bases, with 12 bases remaining between them. The CDR3 covers 12 residues. The germline V gene encodes CDR1 SNHLY and CDR2 FYNNEI. The DNA for the CDR3 is TGTGCCAACAAGGGCAGCCCCTACGAGCAGTACTTC. Protein sequence: CANKGSPYEQYF. Together with reference TRBV2 and TRBJ2-7, the CDR3 gives the full variable domain: EPEVTQTPSHQVTQMGQEVILRCVPISNHLYFYWYRQILGQKVEFLVSFYNNEISEKSEIFDDQFSVERPDGSNFTLKIRSTKLEDSAMYFCANKGSPYEQYFGPGTRLTVT.